The rows below give T cell receptor beta chains drawn from one sample of a study of cytomegalovirus exposure and HLA in healthy donors. Clones were read by immunoSEQ multiplex PCR, and TCRdb kept only the in-frame ones, dropping some. The sample yields hundreds of thousands of clones, around 84% seen once. The sequenced sample consisted of PBMCs. The receptors here all came from a girl aged 2 to 10 in good health and CMV-seronegative. Both conserved end residues are part of each CDR3. Each record gives: D gene, V gene, CDR3 protein. D genes are given only for firm matches.

>.|TRBV10-2
CASKETSTLGGSGYGYTF
>TRBD2|TRBV9
CASSLTLAGVTDTQYF
>TRBD1|TRBV11-1
CASSLTGVDGYTF
>.|TRBV30
CAWSEPGGYTEAFF
>.|TRBV4-1
CASSRTPGNEQFF
>.|TRBV27
CASSLTGTSGNTIYF
>.|TRBV7-9
CASSINSPLHF
>.|TRBV6-6
CASSRQGGVTEAFF
>.|TRBV18
CASSTLSEQNQPQHF
>TRBD1|TRBV4-1
CASSQVPGGDEQFF
>TRBD1|TRBV6-5
CASSYDRAGYTF
>.|TRBV6-6
CASSYSRAANTGELFF
>.|TRBV11-1
CAPKPAGQSSYTEAFF
>.|TRBV5-1
CASSLVTPEQFF
>.|TRBV5-1
CASSLVKGQDGYTF
>.|TRBV5-1
CASTQVGDTQYF
>TRBD1|TRBV11-2
CASSLDRPNEKLFF
>.|TRBV6-1
CASSEPRGGANEKLFF
>.|TRBV7-9
CASSLDSSYEQYF
>TRBD2|TRBV5-1
CASSYSGSSYEQYF
>.|TRBV9
CASSVDRVYGYTF
>TRBD2|TRBV7-3
CASSLNGLAKETQYF
>TRBD1|TRBV14
CASSQGRQGARVNTEAFF
>TRBD2|TRBV6-6
CASSHSGSGYEQYF
>TRBD2|TRBV7-2
CASSPRGSGRKFF
>TRBD2|TRBV5-1
CASSDPLAGASSSNIQYF
>TRBD1|TRBV4-1
CASSPVGTGSADTQYF
>.|TRBV4-1
CASSQLSSRTGELFF
>TRBD2|TRBV30
CAWSAPTSGRSNEQFF
>TRBD1|TRBV5-1
CASSLGKGQAAYGYTF
>.|TRBV6-1
CASSVHITNYGYTF
>TRBD2|TRBV7-2
CASSPGLARKETQYF
>TRBD1|TRBV14
CASQQGAIDTQYF
>TRBD1|TRBV4-1
CASSQTGGKNIQYF
>TRBD2|TRBV14
CASSRQRGGRETQYF
>TRBD1|TRBV18
CASSPDRGSDEQYF
>.|TRBV9
CASSVDTVLNTEAFF
>.|TRBV25-1
CASSSRRLYNEQFF
>.|TRBV11-2
CASRQTGNTEAFF
>.|TRBV2
CASTSLQVTTDTQYF
>.|TRBV27
CASSSINEQFF
>.|TRBV5-1
CASSLGGSSGTDTQYF
>.|TRBV7-2
CASSSRTTNEKLFF
>TRBD1|TRBV25-1
CASSAPTGNPVTEAFF
>TRBD2|TRBV6-5
CASSYYRTSGEQYF
>.|TRBV2
CASSGFYGYTF
>.|TRBV20-1
CSPDRYGYTF
>TRBD1|TRBV6-1
CASTRGGQFYEQYF
>TRBD1|TRBV5-1
CASSLERTGYYEQYF
>.|TRBV6-1
CASSYSGANVLTF
>.|TRBV6-1
CASRGGVALYGYTF
>TRBD2|TRBV14
CASSPRRLAYNEQFF
>TRBD2|TRBV9
CASSVSGSSGEQFF
>.|TRBV19
CASSPGQGREYF
>TRBD2|TRBV5-4
CASSLAGGTGELFF
>.|TRBV7-8
CASSLAFSGNTIYF
>.|TRBV21-1
CASSKFSEELFF
>.|TRBV5-3
CARSSAFSGNTIYF